A selection of T cell receptor beta chains follows, all from one sample in a study of T cells after yellow fever vaccination. TCRdb analysed the 5' RACE reads with MiXCR anew, one entry per CDR3 protein. Of some 110,000 distinct CDR3 sequences listed, 5.5% to 8% are singletons. The source material was CD4+ T cells sorted from PBMCs, sampled about 49 days after the first yellow fever vaccination. Receptors were obtained from a man in his late teens or twenties who received the YFV17D yellow fever vaccine. Each CDR3 is given with its conserved first and last residue. D genes are given only for firm matches. Expanded clones get a size class; other rows say once, few or many, or leave the size out.

j_call: TRBJ2-2; clone_size: many; d_call: -; v_call: TRBV14; cdr3_aa: CASSRDGATGELFF; cdr3_nt: TGTGCCAGCAGCCGGGACGGGGCGACCGGGGAGCTGTTTTTT
j_call: TRBJ2-5; clone_size: -; d_call: -; v_call: TRBV7-7; cdr3_aa: CASSLTWEETQYF; cdr3_nt: TGTGCCAGCAGCTTAACCTGGGAAGAGACCCAGTACTTC
j_call: TRBJ2-5; clone_size: few; d_call: -; v_call: TRBV30; cdr3_aa: CAWSVYSGGTQYF; cdr3_nt: TGTGCCTGGAGTGTTTATAGCGGAGGGACCCAGTACTTC
j_call: TRBJ2-7; clone_size: many; d_call: -; v_call: TRBV20-1; cdr3_aa: CSATLGRDVEQYF; cdr3_nt: TGCAGTGCCACGTTGGGCAGGGATGTTGAGCAGTACTTC
j_call: TRBJ1-6; clone_size: many; d_call: TRBD1; v_call: TRBV7-2; cdr3_aa: CASSLVGTGLPLHF; cdr3_nt: TGTGCCAGCAGCCTGGTTGGGACAGGACTACCCCTCCACTTT
j_call: TRBJ2-1; clone_size: many; d_call: TRBD2; v_call: TRBV5-4; cdr3_aa: CASSPDLAGTNYNEQFF; cdr3_nt: TGTGCCAGCAGTCCTGATCTAGCGGGGACAAACTACAATGAGCAGTTCTTC
j_call: TRBJ2-2; clone_size: many; d_call: -; v_call: TRBV5-1; cdr3_aa: CASSEGANTGELFF; cdr3_nt: TGCGCCAGCTCGGAGGGGGCGAACACCGGGGAGCTGTTTTTT
j_call: TRBJ2-4; clone_size: many; d_call: -; v_call: TRBV4-2; cdr3_aa: CASSQDRGRGPRGNIQYF; cdr3_nt: TGTGCCAGCAGCCAAGATCGCGGGCGGGGCCCCAGGGGGAACATTCAGTACTTC
j_call: TRBJ2-2; clone_size: many; d_call: -; v_call: TRBV4-3; cdr3_aa: CASSQDGLANTGELFF; cdr3_nt: TGCGCCAGCAGCCAAGATGGGCTGGCGAACACCGGGGAGCTGTTTTTT
j_call: TRBJ2-3; clone_size: many; d_call: TRBD1; v_call: TRBV24-1; cdr3_aa: CATSDTGGRTDTQYF; cdr3_nt: TGTGCCACCAGCGACACAGGGGGCCGGACAGATACGCAGTATTTT
j_call: TRBJ1-2; clone_size: many; d_call: -; v_call: TRBV20-1; cdr3_aa: CSALQPTNYGYTF; cdr3_nt: TGCAGTGCTCTACAGCCCACTAACTATGGCTACACCTTC
j_call: TRBJ2-1; clone_size: -; d_call: TRBD1; v_call: TRBV10-3; cdr3_aa: CAINGQGLNEQVF; cdr3_nt: TGTGCCATCAACGGACAGGGGTTGAATGAGCAGGTCTTC
j_call: TRBJ1-5; clone_size: many; d_call: -; v_call: TRBV10-3; cdr3_aa: CAITPIRWDSNQPQHF; cdr3_nt: TGTGCCATCACCCCCATCCGTTGGGATAGCAATCAGCCCCAGCATTTT
j_call: TRBJ1-1; clone_size: many; d_call: -; v_call: TRBV5-5; cdr3_aa: CASSLTRDFEAFF; cdr3_nt: TGTGCCAGCAGCCTGACCCGGGACTTCGAAGCTTTCTTT
j_call: TRBJ2-7; clone_size: many; d_call: -; v_call: TRBV29-1; cdr3_aa: CSVEVGVDYEQYF; cdr3_nt: TGCAGCGTTGAAGTAGGGGTTGACTACGAGCAGTACTTC
j_call: TRBJ2-2; clone_size: many; d_call: -; v_call: TRBV11-2; cdr3_aa: CASSQGYPGELLF; cdr3_nt: TGTGCCAGCAGCCAGGGATATCCCGGGGAGCTGTTGTTT
j_call: TRBJ1-2; clone_size: many; d_call: -; v_call: TRBV7-2; cdr3_aa: CASSSWTVLYGYTF; cdr3_nt: TGTGCCAGCAGCTCCTGGACAGTGCTCTATGGCTACACCTTC
j_call: TRBJ1-2; clone_size: many; d_call: -; v_call: TRBV2; cdr3_aa: CATSEANYGYTF; cdr3_nt: TGTGCCACCTCCGAAGCTAACTATGGCTACACCTTC
j_call: TRBJ1-6; clone_size: many; d_call: -; v_call: TRBV18; cdr3_aa: CASSPGFNSPLHF; cdr3_nt: TGTGCCAGCTCACCAGGCTTTAATTCACCCCTCCACTTT
j_call: TRBJ2-3; clone_size: -; d_call: TRBD2; v_call: TRBV7-2; cdr3_aa: CACSPGLAGSSTDTQYF; cdr3_nt: TGTGCCTGCAGCCCGGGACTAGCGGGGAGTAGCACAGATACGCAGTATTTT
j_call: TRBJ2-7; clone_size: many; d_call: TRBD2; v_call: TRBV7-2; cdr3_aa: CASMVGGGAFEQYF; cdr3_nt: TGTGCCAGCATGGTCGGCGGGGGGGCCTTCGAGCAGTACTTC
j_call: TRBJ2-5; clone_size: many; d_call: -; v_call: TRBV7-9; cdr3_aa: CASSLGLSVGQETQYF; cdr3_nt: TGTGCCAGCAGCTTGGGTCTGTCGGTAGGTCAAGAGACCCAGTACTTC
j_call: TRBJ2-3; clone_size: many; d_call: -; v_call: TRBV20-1; cdr3_aa: CSARIGLDTQYF; cdr3_nt: TGCAGTGCTAGAATCGGACTGGATACGCAGTATTTT
j_call: TRBJ2-3; clone_size: many; d_call: -; v_call: TRBV5-1; cdr3_aa: CASSLDSGGTDTQYF; cdr3_nt: TGCGCCAGCAGCTTGGACAGCGGAGGCACAGATACGCAGTATTTT
j_call: TRBJ2-5; clone_size: many; d_call: -; v_call: TRBV18; cdr3_aa: CASSPPSYRQTQYF; cdr3_nt: TGTGCCAGCTCACCACCAAGCTACCGGCAGACCCAGTACTTC
j_call: TRBJ2-2; clone_size: few; d_call: TRBD1; v_call: TRBV7-2; cdr3_aa: CASSSQDRLAELFF; cdr3_nt: TGTGCCAGCAGCTCCCAGGACAGGCTCGCCGAGCTGTTTTTT
j_call: TRBJ2-1; clone_size: -; d_call: TRBD1; v_call: TRBV18; cdr3_aa: CASSPVRGQDNEQFF; cdr3_nt: TGTGCCAGCTCACCAGTCAGGGGGCAAGACAATGAGCAGTTCTTC
j_call: TRBJ2-3; clone_size: many; d_call: -; v_call: TRBV20-1; cdr3_aa: CSASRASRSTDTQYF; cdr3_nt: TGCAGTGCGAGCCGGGCTAGCCGAAGCACAGATACGCAGTATTTT
j_call: TRBJ2-7; clone_size: many; d_call: TRBD2; v_call: TRBV20-1; cdr3_aa: CSARPPPGLAGFEQYF; cdr3_nt: TGCAGTGCTAGACCCCCTCCGGGACTAGCGGGTTTCGAGCAGTACTTC
j_call: TRBJ2-3; clone_size: many; d_call: -; v_call: TRBV11-3; cdr3_aa: CASSQNTGLSDTQYF; cdr3_nt: TGTGCCAGCAGCCAAAATACAGGACTGTCAGATACGCAGTATTTT
j_call: TRBJ2-1; clone_size: many; d_call: -; v_call: TRBV20-1; cdr3_aa: CSAVRPGGGNEQFF; cdr3_nt: TGCAGTGCTGTCCGCCCAGGGGGAGGCAATGAGCAGTTCTTC
j_call: TRBJ1-1; clone_size: many; d_call: TRBD1; v_call: TRBV5-1; cdr3_aa: CASSPQGGSEAFF; cdr3_nt: TGCGCCAGCAGCCCTCAGGGGGGGAGCGAAGCTTTCTTT
j_call: TRBJ2-5; clone_size: many; d_call: -; v_call: TRBV25-1; cdr3_aa: CASSHRTEVGTQYF; cdr3_nt: TGTGCCAGCAGTCACCGGACGGAGGTGGGGACCCAGTACTTC
j_call: TRBJ2-3; clone_size: many; d_call: TRBD2; v_call: TRBV4-2; cdr3_aa: CASSQAPGGGDTQYF; cdr3_nt: TGTGCCAGCAGCCAAGCCCCCGGGGGGGGAGATACGCAGTATTTT
j_call: TRBJ2-3; clone_size: many; d_call: -; v_call: TRBV24-1; cdr3_aa: CATGFVDTQYF; cdr3_nt: TGTGCCACCGGCTTCGTAGATACGCAGTATTTT
j_call: TRBJ2-1; clone_size: many; d_call: TRBD1; v_call: TRBV5-1; cdr3_aa: CASSYQTGADNEQFF; cdr3_nt: TGCGCCAGCAGCTATCAGACAGGGGCCGACAATGAGCAGTTCTTC
j_call: TRBJ2-2; clone_size: many; d_call: -; v_call: TRBV5-1; cdr3_aa: CASSYSQSRGYSFRELFF; cdr3_nt: TGCGCCAGCAGCTACTCACAGTCCCGGGGCTACTCTTTCCGGGAGCTGTTTTTT
j_call: TRBJ2-5; clone_size: many; d_call: -; v_call: TRBV20-1; cdr3_aa: CSAREGGNRGETQYF; cdr3_nt: TGCAGTGCTAGAGAGGGAGGAAACAGGGGAGAGACCCAGTACTTC
j_call: TRBJ2-5; clone_size: few; d_call: -; v_call: TRBV7-7; cdr3_aa: CALSGLPQETQYF; cdr3_nt: TGTGCCCTGTCTGGATTGCCACAAGAGACCCAGTACTTC
j_call: TRBJ2-1; clone_size: many; d_call: TRBD1; v_call: TRBV11-2; cdr3_aa: CASSQRAGQGYNEQFF; cdr3_nt: TGTGCCAGCAGCCAACGAGCGGGACAGGGGTACAATGAGCAGTTCTTC
j_call: TRBJ2-3; clone_size: many; d_call: TRBD2; v_call: TRBV4-3; cdr3_aa: CASSQDLAGGVSQYF; cdr3_nt: TGCGCCAGCAGCCAAGATCTAGCGGGGGGGGTATCGCAGTATTTT
j_call: TRBJ2-3; clone_size: many; d_call: TRBD2; v_call: TRBV29-1; cdr3_aa: CSVGTSGSTDTQYF; cdr3_nt: TGCAGCGTCGGGACTAGCGGGAGCACAGATACGCAGTATTTT
j_call: TRBJ1-1; clone_size: many; d_call: -; v_call: TRBV9; cdr3_aa: CASSAGPAGNTEAFF; cdr3_nt: TGTGCCAGCAGCGCCGGCCCTGCAGGGAACACTGAAGCTTTCTTT
j_call: TRBJ1-6; clone_size: many; d_call: -; v_call: TRBV5-6; cdr3_aa: CASSPIGTASSYNSPLHF; cdr3_nt: TGTGCCAGCAGCCCAATTGGGACTGCTAGCTCCTATAATTCACCCCTCCACTTT
j_call: TRBJ2-7; clone_size: many; d_call: -; v_call: TRBV20-1; cdr3_aa: CSARDRQGTYEQYF; cdr3_nt: TGCAGTGCTAGAGATCGTCAGGGGACCTACGAGCAGTACTTC
j_call: TRBJ2-3; clone_size: many; d_call: -; v_call: TRBV6-1; cdr3_aa: CASSGRESSTDTQYF; cdr3_nt: TGTGCCAGCAGTGGGAGAGAGTCTAGCACAGATACGCAGTATTTT
j_call: TRBJ2-3; clone_size: -; d_call: -; v_call: TRBV6-2/TRBV6-3; cdr3_aa: CASSRSYTQYF; cdr3_nt: TGTGCCAGCAGCCGCTCATATACGCAGTATTTT
j_call: TRBJ2-1; clone_size: many; d_call: TRBD1; v_call: TRBV28; cdr3_aa: CASTPGQGARDEQFF; cdr3_nt: TGTGCCAGCACCCCGGGACAGGGGGCCAGGGATGAGCAGTTCTTC
j_call: TRBJ2-7; clone_size: few; d_call: -; v_call: TRBV10-3; cdr3_aa: CAISAGSYEQYF; cdr3_nt: TGTGCCATCAGTGCAGGGTCCTACGAGCAGTACTTC
j_call: TRBJ2-2; clone_size: many; d_call: -; v_call: TRBV12-3/TRBV12-4; cdr3_aa: CASMGNTGELFF; cdr3_nt: TGTGCCAGCATGGGAAACACCGGGGAGCTGTTTTTT
j_call: TRBJ2-2; clone_size: many; d_call: -; v_call: TRBV4-3; cdr3_aa: CASSQEGRDTGELFF; cdr3_nt: TGCGCCAGCAGCCAAGAGGGACGGGACACCGGGGAGCTGTTTTTT
j_call: TRBJ2-7; clone_size: many; d_call: -; v_call: TRBV18; cdr3_aa: CASSLDRHYEQYF; cdr3_nt: TGTGCCAGCTCACTAGACAGACACTACGAGCAGTACTTC
j_call: TRBJ1-6; clone_size: -; d_call: -; v_call: TRBV5-6; cdr3_aa: CASSYDRYNSPLHF; cdr3_nt: TGTGCCAGCAGCTATGACAGGTATAATTCACCCCTCCACTTT
j_call: TRBJ2-7; clone_size: many; d_call: -; v_call: TRBV5-1; cdr3_aa: CASSLGGGALTEQYF; cdr3_nt: TGCGCCAGCAGCTTGGGTGGCGGAGCCCTCACCGAGCAGTACTTC